The rows below give T cell receptor beta chains drawn from one sample of a study of blood T cell repertoires in COVID-19. TCRdb keeps only in-frame clones here, not all; method: immunoSEQ multiplex PCR. The data contain about 130,000 clones, roughly 80% of them seen just once; the ten biggest clones take up roughly 5%. Input material: peripheral blood. The receptors come from a man between 60 and 70 years old with acute or convalescent COVID-19. Both conserved end residues are part of each CDR3. The order of the fields is V gene, J gene, CDR3 protein.

v_gene: TRBV27; j_gene: TRBJ2-7; CDR3aa: CASSLMGREQYF
v_gene: TRBV3-1/TRBV3-2; j_gene: TRBJ2-5; CDR3aa: CASSQTSGRAETQYF
v_gene: TRBV15; j_gene: TRBJ2-2; CDR3aa: CATSRDQNTGELFF
v_gene: TRBV6-5; j_gene: TRBJ1-1; CDR3aa: CASSYSWGGNTEAFF
v_gene: TRBV10-3; j_gene: TRBJ1-5; CDR3aa: CAISESIQGGGPQHF
v_gene: TRBV7-9; j_gene: TRBJ1-1; CDR3aa: CASSLGGSEAFF
v_gene: TRBV6-1; j_gene: TRBJ2-1; CDR3aa: CASSEWPRNEQFF
v_gene: TRBV2; j_gene: TRBJ2-2; CDR3aa: CASSVETVNTGELFF
v_gene: TRBV11-2; j_gene: TRBJ2-7; CDR3aa: CASSLDRGQKQYF
v_gene: TRBV5-1; j_gene: TRBJ2-1; CDR3aa: CASSFSTNEQFF
v_gene: TRBV6-5; j_gene: TRBJ2-7; CDR3aa: CAIGTGVDEQYF
v_gene: TRBV24-1; j_gene: TRBJ1-2; CDR3aa: CATSDPRQRYGYTF
v_gene: TRBV5-1; j_gene: TRBJ1-2; CDR3aa: CASSLETGDYGYTF
v_gene: TRBV14; j_gene: TRBJ1-4; CDR3aa: CASSPNARRNNEKLFF
v_gene: TRBV5-6; j_gene: TRBJ2-2; CDR3aa: CASSFIRGNTGELFF
v_gene: TRBV7-6; j_gene: TRBJ2-3; CDR3aa: CASSFGTGIGTDTQYF